This T cell receptor (beta chain) appears in the sequencing data of a study of naive CD8 T cells in extremely preterm neonates (dated by TCRdb to 2015 to 2018). With regard to the full study: The abstract gives the adult participants' age range as 25-50 years, whereas the methods give 20-50 years. The study compared the TCRbeta CDR3 repertoires of sorted naive CD8+ T cells among four age groups: extremely preterm neonates, term neonates, young children and adults.

Overall study results and their limits: Compared with the older groups, preterm CDR3s were shorter and closer to germline, carrying fewer N additions and showing less junctional trimming. Prospective longitudinal studies of preterm and term neonates were called for by the authors so that T cell development could be tracked within individuals. A larger fraction of CDR3 nucleotide sequences was shared among preterm neonates (roughly 2.5%) than among term neonates (around 0.4%), young children (about 0.03%) and adults (about 0.01%). Significantly lower iChao1 richness than in all other age groups (p < 0.05) and an even clone distribution were observed in preterm neonates, indicating a less rich repertoire. Among the limitations the authors pointed out were a small sample size and productive template counts that varied across preterm samples.

A two-step, bias-controlled multiplex PCR was used to amplify TCRbeta CDR3 regions from genomic DNA. Primers specific for every TRBV and TRBJ gene segment were used in the multiplex PCR. The immunoSEQ Assay was used to generate the TCRbeta repertoire data. In the original analysis: To merge closely related sequences, reads went through filtering and clustering using a relative-frequency ratio and a modified nearest-neighbor algorithm. IMGT annotation was followed for the assignment of V, D and J genes to CDR3 sequences. Template counts were corrected for PCR amplification bias and quantified by comparison with synthetic TCR CDR3 analog sequences. Analyses were restricted to unique productive sequences, meaning in-frame CDR3 sequences without stop codons. Clonality, defined as 1 minus Pielou's evenness, and iChao1 richness were computed with the immunoSEQ Analyzer software. Statistical tests were run in JMP, with either Student's t-test or a non-parametric test chosen according to Shapiro-Wilk normality results. The immuneACCESS repertoire file appears here via TCRdb, limited to in-frame rearrangements. These files lack a portion of the clones; in checked studies, under half of the deficit traces to unresolved V genes, and the cause of the others is not known. That table gives V, J and clone size, and the DNA gave D and trimming. Within this sample are several thousand clones, with 98% of them counted one time only. Around 0.38% of the sample lies in the top ten.

CDR1 and CDR2 (MDHEN, SYDVKM) derive from the germline V gene. V ends up 5 bases short and J 2 bases short, with an unmatched junction base count of 18. The cysteine opens and the phenylalanine closes a CDR3 of 21 amino acids. Left in the record is the CDR3 DNA by itself, 63 bases read in frame from the first base. With regard to this clone: Its antigen is currently not known. The sample holds no much larger clone one base away, and base qualities are not on file.

Peripheral blood was donated by five healthy children aged roughly 16-56 months who were having elective routine surgery, plus five healthy nonsmoking adults. Healthy nonsmokers aged about 20-50 years, with a median age of roughly 40 years, were used as adult controls. A FACSAria III cell sorter was used to sort live, Annexin V-negative naive CD8+ T cells (CD3+CD8+CD45RA+CCR7+). Each sample yielded between roughly 20,000 and 100,000 sorted naive CD8+ T cells. Ficoll-Paque density gradient centrifugation was used to isolate mononuclear cells from diluted blood. Mononuclear cells were cryopreserved in about 10% DMSO with around 90% FBS and stored long term at -150°C before sorting. Thawed cells were stained with Annexin V and antibodies against CD3, CD8, CCR7 and CD45RA. The DNeasy Blood and Tissue Kit was used to extract genomic DNA from sorted cell pellets that had been snap-frozen.

This sequence uses TRBV28 and TRBJ2-3, and 14 junctional nucleotides match TRBD2. This clonotype originated in a human donor in good health. The sample comprised naive CD8+ T cells from blood. The nucleotide sequence reads TGTGCCAGCAGTCTTCCTCGACCCGGGACTAGCGGGGGCGCCTACACAGATACGCAGTATTTT. This encodes CASSLPRPGTSGGAYTDTQYF.